These T cell receptor beta chains were read from a single sample in a study of T cells in Graves' hyperthyroidism and ophthalmopathy. TCRdb reprocessed the multiplex PCR reads via MiXCR and lists one record per CDR3 protein. The table lists 660,000 or so distinct CDR3 sequences, 40% to 55% of them singletons. The sample comprised peripheral blood or thyroid tissue (not recorded which). The origin of the receptors is an adult man with Graves' disease, either hyperthyroidism or ophthalmopathy (not recorded which). The CDR3 runs from the conserved cysteine through the conserved F or W. Each record gives: V gene, clone size, J gene, D gene, CDR3 protein, CDR3 DNA. The D gene is left open where the match is weak. Size is stated for part of the rows, as once, few or many counts, or as a class when the clone is expanded.

>TRBV15|many|TRBJ1-5|TRBD1
CATSGTGPSNQPQHF
TGTGCCACCAGCGGGACAGGGCCCAGCAATCAGCCCCAGCATTTT
>TRBV2|few|TRBJ1-5|.
CASSTLRGGGSNQPQHF
TGTGCCAGCAGTACCCTGAGGGGCGGAGGGAGCAATCAGCCCCAGCATTTT
>TRBV7-2|once|TRBJ2-7|TRBD1
CASSQDSTGFGEQYF
TGCGCCAGCAGCCAAGACTCGACAGGGTTTGGCGAGCAGTACTTC
>TRBV6-2/TRBV6-3|few|TRBJ1-2|TRBD1
CASSYSGQSFGYGYTF
TGTGCCAGCAGTTACTCGGGACAGTCCTTCGGTTATGGCTACACCTTC
>TRBV7-2|few|TRBJ1-5|.
CASSLAFQGDSNQPQHF
TGTGCCAGCAGCTTAGCGTTCCAGGGAGATAGCAATCAGCCCCAGCATTTT
>TRBV19|.|TRBJ2-7|TRBD1
CASQQGTASYEQYF
TGTGCCAGTCAACAAGGGACAGCCTCCTACGAGCAGTACTTC
>TRBV29-1|many|TRBJ2-5|TRBD2
CSVGARGGETQYF
TGCAGCGTTGGGGCGCGGGGAGGGGAGACCCAGTACTTC
>TRBV12-3/TRBV12-4|.|TRBJ1-6|.
CASSQARDYNSPLHF
TGTGCCAGCAGTCAGGCCAGGGACTATAATTCACCCCTCCACTTT
>TRBV7-9|many|TRBJ2-5|.
CASSLAPVSVQETQYF
TGTGCCAGCAGCTTAGCCCCGGTGTCAGTCCAAGAGACCCAGTACTTC
>TRBV29-1|.|TRBJ1-5|TRBD1
CSLGTGGGQPQHF
TGCAGCTTGGGAACAGGGGGCGGCCAGCCCCAGCATTTT
>TRBV6-5|.|TRBJ2-7|TRBD2
CASSRRSLAGGHEQYF
TGTGCCAGCAGCCGTAGAAGTCTAGCGGGGGGTCACGAGCAGTACTTC
>TRBV12-3/TRBV12-4|many|TRBJ1-2|.
CASSPGVYGYTF
TGTGCCAGCAGCCCCGGGGTCTATGGCTACACCTTC
>TRBV2|many|TRBJ1-1|TRBD1
CASSWGRGWRVDTEAFF
TGTGCCAGCAGTTGGGGCAGGGGGTGGCGAGTGGACACTGAAGCTTTCTTT
>TRBV20-1|.|TRBJ2-5|.
CSVRVGAMETQYF
TGCAGCGTGCGGGTCGGGGCAATGGAGACCCAGTACTTC
>TRBV24-1|.|TRBJ1-2|TRBD1
CASSPLQTGSNGYTF
TGTGCCAGCAGTCCCCTCCAGACAGGGTCGAATGGCTACACCTTC
>TRBV7-7|few|TRBJ2-7|TRBD2
CASSFGTSGSEQYF
TGTGCTAGCAGCTTTGGGACTAGCGGGAGCGAGCAGTACTTC
>TRBV20-1|.|TRBJ2-5|.
CSARGFGETQYF
TGCAGTGCTAGAGGCTTTGGGGAGACCCAGTACTTC
>TRBV7-2|few|TRBJ1-4|TRBD1
CASSQRTGLREKLFF
TGTGCCAGCAGCCAAAGGACAGGGTTGCGAGAAAAACTGTTTTTT
>TRBV19|few|TRBJ1-2|TRBD1
CASSIGDRANYGYTF
TGTGCCAGTAGTATAGGGGACAGGGCGAACTATGGCTACACCTTC
>TRBV10-2|few|TRBJ1-2|TRBD1
CATTGGSYGYTF
TGCGCCACCACAGGGGGCTCCTATGGCTACACCTTC
>TRBV20-1|.|TRBJ2-5|TRBD2
CSAQGLAGPETQYF
TGCAGTGCCCAGGGACTAGCGGGACCCGAGACCCAGTACTTC
>TRBV29-1|.|TRBJ1-6|.
CSVVNRVGSPLHF
TGCAGCGTAGTAAACAGGGTCGGTTCACCCCTCCACTTT